The 6 T cell receptor beta chains given below trace back to one sample, sequenced in a study of blood T cell repertoires in COVID-19. The repertoire was sequenced with immunoSEQ multiplex PCR; TCRdb's copy has only in-frame clones and lacks some. The sample gives under 130,000 clones, around 90% of which show up once; about 3.2% is in the top ten. The sample taken for sequencing was peripheral blood. The receptor set was obtained from a human donor in a cohort sampled during active COVID-19.

The J gene is TRBJ1-5, the V gene TRBV19; TRBD1 might be the D (5 bases). The CDR3 length is 14 residues. V was shortened by 3 bases and J by 2 bases, with 8 bases between the two germline ends. Germline V gene data show CDR1 as LNHDA and CDR2 as SQIVND (reference sequence). The CDR3 DNA is TGTGCCAGTAGTATTTGGGGCCGCAATCAGCCCCAGCATTTT. It yields the protein CASSIWGRNQPQHF. The complete variable domain, with remaining parts taken from reference TRBV19 and TRBJ1-5, reads DGGITQSPKYLFRKEGQNVTLSCEQNLNHDAMYWYRQDPGQGLRLIYYSQIVNDFQKGDIAEGYSVSREKKESFPLTVTSAQKNPTAFYLCASSIWGRNQPQHFGDGTRLSIL.

The chain employs TRBV11-2 and TRBJ2-2, with 9 bases identical to TRBD1. This CDR3 has 14 residues. Unmatched junction bases numbered 5, after V lost 5 bases and J lost 7 bases. Germline CDR1 SGHAT, CDR2 FQNNGV. The CDR3 region has the DNA TGTGCCAGCAGCGGCACAGGGGGCATCGGGGAGCTGTTTTTT. Its translation is CASSGTGGIGELFF.

The chain links TRBV9 to TRBJ1-2; perhaps TRBD1 as D (5 bases). Germline CDR1 reads SGDLS; CDR2 reads YYNGEE. V lost 3 bases and J 5 bases, leaving 14 bases between the germline ends. The CDR3 covers 14 residues. CDR3 residues: CASSGAGEGYGYTF. The CDR3 region has the DNA TGTGCCAGCAGCGGGGCGGGGGAAGGGTATGGCTACACCTTC.

This chain links TRBV10-3 with TRBJ1-2, with D tentatively TRBD1 (5 bases). CDR1 and CDR2 from the germline V gene are ENHRY and SYGVKD. Trimming took off 6 bases at V and 3 bases at J, with 11 bases between the two ends. This CDR3 is built from 13 residues. The CDR3 region has the DNA TGTGCCATCAGCGTTCGGGGGGACTATGGCTACACCTTC. Amino acid sequence: CAISVRGDYGYTF.

This chain connects TRBV19 to TRBJ1-5; perhaps TRBD1 as D (6 bases). V lost 3 bases, J lost 4 bases, and 19 bases lay in between. The germline gives CDR1 LNHDA, CDR2 SQIVND (reference sequence). This CDR3 has 17 amino acids. The CDR3 region is CASSINRMPGDNQPQHF. CDR3 coding DNA: TGTGCCAGTAGTATTAATCGTATGCCAGGGGATAATCAGCCCCAGCATTTT.

This clone has more than one count but fewer than ten. Its ends do not fully match the called genes, so a read error is possible. V usage is TRBV5-6 and J usage is TRBJ2-5; the D gene is possibly TRBD1 (5 bases). The CDR3 sequence is 17 residues long. Germline V gene data show CDR1 as SGHDT and CDR2 as YYEEEE. The CDR3 sequence is CASSLGARSLRAETHYF. The CDR3 DNA is TGTGCCAGCAGCTTGGGCGCTCGGAGCCTCAGGGCAGAGACCCACTACTTC.